This passage covers 21 T cell receptor beta chains from one sample sequenced in a study of T-cell reconstitution after alpha-beta-depleted transplantation in children. Preparing the TCRbeta library involved the use of unique molecular identifiers. Using its own MiXCR run on the PCR reads, TCRdb lists one record per CDR3 protein. The table has roughly 180,000 distinct CDR3 sequences, approximately 15% seen once; the top ten hold over 10%. The sequences come from PBMCs from the stem cell graft donor, collected from the stem cell graft. These TCRs come from a human donor who donated a stem cell graft to a child with acute lymphoblastic leukemia.

This clonotype was recorded at least ten times. The J gene is TRBJ2-1, the V gene TRBV7-8; maybe TRBD2 (6 bases). Germline loops: CDR1 SGHVS, CDR2 FQNEAQ. Trimming pared 6 bases from V and 5 bases from J, leaving 14 bases between. The CDR3 has 14 amino acids. CDR3 sequence: CASSFGTLHNEQFF. Here the CDR3 DNA reads TGTGCCAGCAGTTTCGGGACTCTACACAATGAGCAGTTCTTC.

This clonotype was recorded at least ten times. The V call is TRBV6-5, the J call TRBJ2-3; 7 bases align to TRBD1. CDR3 length: 14 amino acids. Germline values: CDR1 MNHEY, CDR2 SVGAGI. With 4 bases clipped from V and 6 bases from J, the junction kept 7 bases outside the gene matches. Here the CDR3 DNA reads TGTGCCAGCAGTTTTGGACAGGAAGGGGATACGCAGTATTTT. It encodes CASSFGQEGDTQYF.

The J gene is TRBJ2-7, the V gene TRBV20-1; 11 bases line up with TRBD2. In germline, CDR1 is DFQATT, CDR2 SNEGSKA (reference sequence). The CDR3 covers 16 residues. V lost 2 bases, J lost 4 bases, and 10 bases stayed unmatched. The CDR3 region has the DNA TGCAGTGCTAGACCGATACTAGCGGGAGAGTCGTACGAGCAGTACTTC. As protein: CSARPILAGESYEQYF.

Ten or more counts support this clonotype. V gene TRBV5-1 combines with J gene TRBJ1-4, with 9 bases aligning to TRBD1. The CDR3 loop spans 17 amino acids. The germline gives CDR1 SGHRS, CDR2 YFSETQ. V lost 3 bases to trimming and J lost 8 bases; unmatched junction nucleotides: 14. The CDR3 loop is CASSWGSGTGFREKLFF. CDR3 nucleotides: TGCGCCAGCAGCTGGGGCTCCGGGACAGGGTTTAGAGAAAAACTGTTTTTT.

This clonotype was recorded at least ten times. The chain recombines TRBV7-9 with TRBJ2-5; weak D call: TRBD2 (6 bases). Germline assignment: CDR1 SEHNR and CDR2 FQNEAQ (reference sequence). The CDR3 contains 15 residues. V was trimmed by 3 bases and J by 5 bases, leaving 16 bases between them. The CDR3 sequence is CASSFNKRARETQYF. In DNA, the CDR3 is TGTGCCAGCAGCTTTAATAAGCGGGCCCGGGAGACCCAGTACTTC.

In this sample, this clonotype turned up many times. The chain couples TRBV20-1 to TRBJ2-2; 14 nucleotides agree with TRBD2. This CDR3 region has 16 residues. Germline CDR1 DFQATT, CDR2 SNEGSKA (reference sequence). The V and J ends lost 6 bases and 5 bases, in that order; junction bases with no gene match: 8. The CDR3 DNA reads as TGCAGTGCGAGCGCGACTAGCGGGAGGGCTACCGGGGAGCTGTTTTTT. Encoded protein: CSASATSGRATGELFF.

This clonotype was recorded many times. This chain connects TRBV4-2 to TRBJ2-4; D gene unclear. V lost 1 base and J lost 7, with 2 bases in between. Germline values: CDR1 LGHNA, CDR2 YNFKEQ. CDR3 length: 11 residues. The CDR3 bases are TGTGCCAGCAGCCAAGGGAACATTCAGTACTTC. Protein product: CASSQGNIQYF.

This clonotype turned up a few times. The chain carries TRBV20-1 and TRBJ2-7, with D perhaps TRBD2 (6 bases). This CDR3 contains 13 residues. The germline gives CDR1 DFQATT, CDR2 SNEGSKA (reference sequence). V was trimmed by 3 bases and J by 0 bases, leaving 9 bases between them. CDR3 amino acids: CSARRRGSYEQYF. The CDR3 DNA reads TGCAGTGCTAGGAGGCGGGGCTCCTACGAGCAGTACTTC.

The chain joins TRBV3-1 to TRBJ1-1, with 7 bases that match TRBD1. V shed 1 base and J 5 bases; nucleotides not matched to a gene: 4. CDR3 size: 14 residues. The germline V gene has CDR1 LGHDT and CDR2 YNNKEL (reference sequence). DNA of the CDR3: TGTGCCAGCAGCCAAGCACAGGGGAGGACTGAAGCTTTCTTT. Translating gives CASSQAQGRTEAFF.

The chain is built from TRBV2 and TRBJ1-5; D unclear. The CDR3 covers 15 residues. The germline V and J ends were trimmed by 8 bases and 7 bases, with 21 bases remaining between them. Germline CDR1 reads SNHLY; CDR2 reads FYNNEI. The CDR3 DNA sequence: TGTGCCAGCGGGTCCGTTGGGTCATCGGACCAGCCCCAGCATTTT. It encodes CASGSVGSSDQPQHF.

The chain employs TRBV5-1 and TRBJ1-6; D remains unclear. CDR3 size: 15 residues. The V gene lost 4 bases and the J gene lost 6 bases, with 14 bases spanning the gap. Germline V gene sequence: CDR1 SGHRS, CDR2 YFSETQ. CDR3 sequence (DNA): TGCGCCAGCAGCCGAAGACACGAGGGTAATTCACCCCTCCACTTT. It translates to CASSRRHEGNSPLHF.

The chain couples TRBV5-4 to TRBJ2-3; the D gene is possibly TRBD2 (6 bases). Germline V gives CDR1 SGHNT, CDR2 YYREEE (reference sequence). The length of the CDR3 is 16 residues. Between the trimmed V and J ends, which lost 4 bases and 1 base, there was a span of 16 bases. The CDR3 DNA reads as TGTGCCAGCAGCCTCGGACTAATCCAAGGCACAGATACGCAGTATTTT. Its translation is CASSLGLIQGTDTQYF.

This clonotype came up many times. This sequence joins TRBV12-3 or TRBV12-4 and TRBJ1-4; perhaps TRBD1 as D (5 bases). Trimming removed 4 bases at V and 6 bases at J, with 18 bases between. This CDR3 has 16 residues. The CDR3 bases are TGTGCCAGCAGTTCCGCCTTGGGGGGAGGGGATGAAAAACTGTTTTTT. Its translation: CASSSALGGGDEKLFF.

J is TRBJ2-5 and V is TRBV6-1, with a possible D match to TRBD2 (5 bases). Germline V CDR1 and CDR2: MNHNS, SASEGT. Trimming took 5 bases from V and 5 from J, leaving 15 bases between them. CDR3 length: 14 residues. CDR3 sequence reads: CASSLRTSGETQYF. For the CDR3, the DNA is TGTGCCAGCAGTCTTCGGACGTCGGGGGAGACCCAGTACTTC.

This clonotype turned up a few times. V is TRBV24-1 and J is TRBJ2-5, with D uncertain. This CDR3 is 11 amino acids long. Trimming shortened V by 3 bases and J by 4 bases, and 2 bases separated the two germline ends. Germline CDR1 reads KGHDR; CDR2 reads SFDVKD. The CDR3 spells CATSDAETQYF. CDR3 DNA sequence: TGTGCCACCAGTGATGCAGAGACCCAGTACTTC.

A single count supports this clonotype. This chain connects TRBV2 to TRBJ2-7; D tentatively reads TRBD1 or TRBD2 (6 bases each). The CDR3 contains 14 residues. CDR1 is SNHLY and CDR2 is FYNNEI in the germline V gene. Trimming removed 6 bases at V and 2 bases at J, with 14 bases between. The CDR3 protein is CASSPRGRAYEQYF. DNA for the CDR3: TGTGCCAGCAGCCCCCGGGGGCGCGCCTACGAGCAGTACTTC.

This clonotype appeared many times. The chain employs TRBV7-8 and TRBJ1-6; tentative D call: TRBD1 (6 bases). Per germline, CDR1 SGHVS and CDR2 FQNEAQ. CDR3 length: 13 residues. The V gene lost 4 bases and the J gene lost 11 bases, with 12 bases spanning the gap. The CDR3 DNA reads TGTGCCAGCAGCTACGGGGGCATAGCACCCCTCCACTTT. Protein: CASSYGGIAPLHF.

This chain links TRBV12-3 or TRBV12-4 with TRBJ1-2; 10 bases are a match to TRBD1. V was clipped by 7 bases and J by 5 bases; unmatched bases: 16. The CDR3 covers 17 residues. This chain's CDR3 is CASTPRDRGLVEYGYTF. DNA of the CDR3: TGTGCCAGCACCCCTAGAGACAGGGGGCTCGTGGAGTATGGCTACACCTTC.

The chain carries TRBV28 and TRBJ1-2; a possible D gene is TRBD1 (5 bases). The CDR3 is 14 residues long. With 3 bases removed from V and 6 bases from J, the gap between germline ends came to 14 bases. Germline V gene data show CDR1 as MDHEN and CDR2 as SYDVKM. DNA for the CDR3: TGTGCCAGCAGTTTGGTACAGGCCCTTAATGGCTACACCTTC. This translates into CASSLVQALNGYTF.

The chain couples TRBV7-8 to TRBJ1-2, with D possibly being TRBD1 (5 bases). Trimming left V 5 bases short and J 7 bases short, with 17 bases between. The germline V gene has CDR1 SGHVS and CDR2 FQNEAQ. The CDR3 contains 14 residues. Here the CDR3 DNA reads TGTGCCAGCAGCCAACGGGGCGGGGTTCCTGGCTACACCTTC. Translating it yields CASSQRGGVPGYTF.

The V gene is TRBV29-1, the J gene TRBJ1-2; D unresolved. The germline V gene has CDR1 SQVTM and CDR2 ANQGSEA. Trimming cost V 2 bases and J 8 bases, with 12 bases left between them. This CDR3 is 12 amino acids long. The CDR3 sequence is CSVEFGLGGYTF. Here the CDR3 DNA reads TGCAGCGTTGAATTCGGGTTGGGGGGCTACACCTTC.